Shown below are 10 T cell receptor beta chains from a single sample sequenced in a study of blood T cell repertoires in COVID-19. The table came from immunoSEQ multiplex PCR; TCRdb's copy has only in-frame clones and leaves some out. Of fewer than 400,000 clones in the sample, around nine tenths were seen once. Sequencing used peripheral blood. Receptor source: a human donor in a cohort sampled during active COVID-19.

This chain joins TRBV7-8 and TRBJ1-2; 9 nucleotides align to TRBD1. V shed 5 bases and J 6 bases; nucleotides not matched to a gene: 10. CDR1 is SGHVS and CDR2 is FQNEAQ in the germline V gene. This CDR3 has 15 amino acids. The chain's CDR3 is CASSPPGTGFDGYTF. The CDR3 DNA is TGTGCCAGCAGCCCCCCCGGGACAGGGTTCGATGGCTACACCTTC.

A few counts support this clone. V and J are TRBV5-1 and TRBJ2-1; 9 bases are a match to TRBD2. J gave up 0 bases and V 0 bases, and 10 bases lay outside the gene matches. There are 19 residues in the CDR3. Germline assignment: CDR1 SGHRS and CDR2 YFSETQ. The CDR3 nucleotides read TGCGCCAGCAGCTTGGCCGATTCTAGCGGGGCTGACTCCTACAATGAGCAGTTCTTC. This translates into CASSLADSSGADSYNEQFF.

The chain has TRBV9 and TRBJ1-1; a weak D match, TRBD1 (5 bases). Trimming left V 3 bases short and J 1 base short, with 13 bases between. There are 15 residues in the CDR3. The V gene's germline CDR1 is SGDLS and CDR2 YYNGEE. As DNA, the CDR3 is TGTGCCAGCAGCGAAGGACACTTGGGGAACACTGAAGCTTTCTTT. Translating it yields CASSEGHLGNTEAFF.

The rearrangement uses TRBV27 and TRBJ1-2; D perhaps matches TRBD1 (6 bases). V lost 6 bases, J lost 8 bases, and 16 bases lay in between. CDR1 MNHEY and CDR2 SMNVEV come from the germline V gene (reference sequence). The CDR3 covers 13 residues. CDR3 in amino acids: CASSLTGPRGYTF. The CDR3, as DNA: TGTGCCAGCAGCCTAACAGGGCCCAGAGGCTACACCTTC.

The genes are TRBV10-2 and TRBJ1-5; D possibly corresponds to TRBD1 (6 bases). This CDR3 is built from 14 residues. Deletions cut 8 bases from V and 7 bases from J, with 18 bases between. From germline, CDR1 is WSHSY and CDR2 SAAADI. This CDR3 is CASSQGSVGQPQHF. In nucleotides, the CDR3 is TGCGCCAGCTCCCAGGGGAGTGTAGGGCAGCCCCAGCATTTT.

The V call is TRBV11-2, the J call TRBJ1-3; 7 bases are a match to TRBD1. The CDR3 totals 16 residues. V was pared by 0 bases and J by 0 bases, with 2 bases of the junction left unmatched. Germline CDR1 is SGHAT and CDR2 is FQNNGV. CDR3 sequence: CASSLERGPSGNTIYF. In nucleotides, the CDR3 is TGTGCCAGCAGCTTAGAAAGGGGGCCCTCTGGAAACACCATATATTTT.

The genes are TRBV5-4 and TRBJ2-1; 10 nucleotides align to TRBD1. V shed 3 bases and J 10 bases; nucleotides not matched to a gene: 13. The length of the CDR3 is 16 residues. Germline V CDR1 and CDR2: SGHNT, YYREEE (reference sequence). CDR3: CASSYPTGGYPREQFF. The CDR3 bases are TGTGCCAGCAGCTACCCGACAGGGGGCTACCCTCGAGAGCAGTTCTTC. Using reference TRBV5-4 and TRBJ2-1 for the parts outside the CDR3, the full variable domain is ETGVTQSPTHLIKTRGQQVTLRCSSQSGHNTVSWYQQALGQGPQFIFQYYREEENGRGNFPPRFSGLQFPNYSSELNVNALELDDSALYLCASSYPTGGYPREQFFGPGTRLTVL.

The V and J genes are TRBV3-1 (or the pseudogene TRBV3-2) and TRBJ2-7; TRBD2 agrees at 7 bases. The trim removed 2 bases at V and 0 bases at J, leaving 7 bases unmatched. Per the germline V gene, CDR1 is LGHDT and CDR2 is YNNKEL (reference sequence). The CDR3 is 16 residues long. This CDR3 reads CASSQSLAVSSYEQYF. DNA of the CDR3: TGTGCCAGCAGCCAATCCCTAGCGGTGAGCTCCTACGAGCAGTACTTC.

The V gene is TRBV3-1 (or the pseudogene TRBV3-2), the J gene TRBJ2-1, with D perhaps matching TRBD2 (6 bases). From germline, CDR1 is LGHDT and CDR2 YNNKEL (reference sequence). V lost 3 bases to trimming and J lost 10 bases, with 19 bases between them. This CDR3 is built from 15 residues. Written as DNA, the CDR3 is TGTGCCAGCAGCCATGAACGAACCGGGACTTCAGAGCAGTTCTTC. It translates to CASSHERTGTSEQFF.

The CDR3 nucleotides read TGTGCCAGCAGCTTACTGGGAGTAAACAATGAGCAGTTCTTC. Encoded protein: CASSLLGVNNEQFF. This chain links TRBV7-3 with TRBJ2-1; perhaps TRBD2 as D (5 bases). Trimming stripped 2 bases from V and 5 bases from J, with 10 bases between. Germline V CDR1 and CDR2: SGHTA, FQGTGA. The CDR3 extends over 14 amino acids.